The 23 T cell receptor beta chains reported below all come from one sample, sequenced in a study of technical replicates of blood from a few donors (dated by TCRdb to 2016 to 2017). Library creation used the immunoSEQ multiplex PCR assay. In its TCRdb copy, this immuneACCESS table keeps in-frame sequences only and misses some clones. Where compared with another copy, unresolved V genes explain less than half of these, and the others have no known cause. The sample table holds about 48,000 clones, of which around 90% were seen once. The leading ten clones occupy 3% to 4% of the sample. The sequenced sample consisted of PBMCs. These receptors all come from a human donor in good health. Some clones in this sample may be carry-over from other donors' samples.

The chain recombines TRBV5-4 with TRBJ2-3; TRBD2 aligns across 10 bases. The CDR3 has 16 amino acids. Germline V gives CDR1 SGHNT, CDR2 YYREEE (reference sequence). With 0 bases clipped from V and 4 bases from J, the junction kept 5 bases outside the gene matches. In nucleotides, the CDR3 is TGTGCCAGCAGCTTGGGAGCGGGAGGGCTGTCAGATACGCAGTATTTT. Translating gives CASSLGAGGLSDTQYF.

This clone was seen more than once but under ten times. The gene calls are TRBV7-2 and TRBJ1-6; no reliable D call. V gave up 5 bases and J gave up 7 bases, with 15 bases separating them. CDR1 SGHTA and CDR2 FQGNSA come from the germline V gene. The CDR3 totals 15 residues. CDR3 DNA: TGTGCCAGCAGCCCCCAGGTGTTCCCGAATTCACCCCTCCACTTT. It yields the protein CASSPQVFPNSPLHF. Variable domain in full (rest from reference TRBV7-2 and TRBJ1-6): GAGVSQSPSNKVTEKGKDVELRCDPISGHTALYWYRQSLGQGLEFLIYFQGNSAPDKSGLPSDRFSAERTGGSVSTLTIQRTQQEDSAVYLCASSPQVFPNSPLHFGNGTRLTVT.

V and J are TRBV30 and TRBJ1-1, with D unresolved. Germline V gives CDR1 GTSNPN, CDR2 SVGIG (reference sequence). The CDR3 has 12 amino acids. V dropped 0 bases and J dropped 9 bases, with 11 bases sitting between them. The CDR3 is CAWSVTETKAFF. CDR3 DNA: TGTGCCTGGAGTGTAACCGAGACTAAAGCTTTCTTT. The complete variable domain, with remaining parts taken from reference TRBV30 and TRBJ1-1, reads SQTIHQWPATLVQPVGSPLSLECTVEGTSNPNLYWYRQAAGRGLQLLFYSVGIGQISSEVPQNLSASRPQDRQFILSSKKLLLSDSGFYLCAWSVTETKAFFGQGTRLTVV.

The chain employs TRBV5-6 and TRBJ1-1; possibly TRBD1 for D (5 bases). The CDR3 extends over 14 amino acids. Germline V lookup: CDR1 SGHDT, CDR2 YYEEEE. V lost 0 bases, J lost 1 base, and 7 bases lay in between. In nucleotides, the CDR3 is TGTGCCAGCAGCTTGGGAGACAGGAACACTGAAGCTTTCTTT. As protein: CASSLGDRNTEAFF.

This clone appeared a single time. The J gene is TRBJ2-7, the V gene TRBV25-1; D may be TRBD1 (6 bases). Germline loops: CDR1 MGHDK, CDR2 SYGVNS. The CDR3 spans 13 residues. Trimming left V 6 bases short and J 9 bases short, with 18 bases between. Here the CDR3 DNA reads TGTGCCAGCAGCGTAACAGGGAGCGAGCGGCAGTACTTC. Translated, it gives CASSVTGSERQYF.

The gene calls are TRBV6-5 and TRBJ2-2; TRBD1 agrees at 7 bases. Trimming took 6 bases from V and 4 from J; bases not matched to a gene: 5. This CDR3 has 14 amino acids. Germline lookup yields CDR1 MNHEY and CDR2 SVGAGI. The CDR3 spells CASRRAGGTGELFF. CDR3 DNA sequence: TGTGCCAGCAGGAGGGCAGGGGGCACCGGGGAGCTGTTTTTT.

The chain links TRBV11-2 to TRBJ1-1; D not resolved. CDR3 length: 14 residues. The V gene lost 5 bases and the J gene lost 1 base, with 11 bases spanning the gap. The germline CDR1 and CDR2 sequences are SGHAT and FQNNGV. In DNA, the CDR3 is TGTGCCAGCAGCCGAGGCGTGGAGAACACTGAAGCTTTCTTT. It is translated as CASSRGVENTEAFF.

This clone was seen only once. The genes are TRBV5-1 and TRBJ2-7; D is perhaps TRBD2 (6 bases). CDR3 length equals 14 residues. V lost 4 bases to trimming and J lost 0 bases, with 11 bases between them. CDR1 SGHRS and CDR2 YFSETQ come from the germline V gene. The CDR3 bases are TGCGCCAGCAGCGTGGACGGGAGCTCCTACGAGCAGTACTTC. Its protein is CASSVDGSSYEQYF.

The chain is built from TRBV27 and TRBJ2-4; D might be TRBD1 (6 bases). Trimming shortened V by 3 bases and J by 6 bases, and 12 bases separated the two germline ends. The CDR3 sequence is 14 residues long. Germline CDR1 is MNHEY and CDR2 is SMNVEV (reference sequence). The CDR3 DNA reads as TGTGCCAGCAGTTTGTGGGGGCCCGGAAACATTCAGTACTTC. Protein sequence: CASSLWGPGNIQYF.

The count of this clone is one. The chain's CDR3 is CASSLAGTLEAFF. The CDR3 region has the DNA TGTGCCAGCAGTCTAGCCGGGACTCTGGAAGCTTTCTTT. This chain connects TRBV6-5 to TRBJ1-1; maybe TRBD1 (5 bases). The V gene lost 5 bases and the J gene lost 8 bases, with 15 bases spanning the gap. This CDR3 is built from 13 residues. Germline V gene lookup returns CDR1 MNHEY and CDR2 SVGAGI.

The genes are TRBV7-9 and TRBJ1-3, with D tentatively TRBD1 (6 bases). CDR3 size: 17 residues. Germline CDR1 and CDR2: SEHNR and FQNEAQ (reference sequence). V was cut by 5 bases and J by 2 bases, with 19 bases left in between. The CDR3: CASSREGGGRPGNTIYF. As DNA, the CDR3 is TGTGCCAGCAGCCGCGAAGGGGGTGGACGCCCTGGAAACACCATATATTTT.

The rearrangement uses TRBV2 and TRBJ1-5; D possibly corresponds to TRBD1 (6 bases). Trimming shortened V by 4 bases and J by 5 bases, and 15 bases separated the two germline ends. This CDR3 spans 15 amino acids. Looked up from germline, CDR1 is SNHLY and CDR2 is FYNNEI. This CDR3 reads CASSVDSRRYQPQHF. As DNA, the CDR3 is TGTGCCAGCAGTGTGGACAGCCGGCGATATCAGCCCCAGCATTTT.

The gene calls are TRBV7-2 and TRBJ1-3, with D maybe TRBD1 (5 bases). CDR1 and CDR2 from the germline V gene are SGHTA and FQGNSA. CDR3 size: 16 residues. Trimming left V 2 bases short and J 4 bases short, with 15 bases between. The CDR3 spells CASSLRAGVGGNTIYF. In DNA, the CDR3 is TGTGCCAGCAGCTTACGAGCGGGGGTAGGGGGAAACACCATATATTTT.

In this sample, this clone turned up once. The chain carries TRBV29-1 and TRBJ1-2; a weak D match, TRBD1 (5 bases). The CDR3 has 13 residues. The V gene lost 6 bases and the J gene lost 1 base, with 12 bases spanning the gap. The germline gives CDR1 SQVTM, CDR2 ANQGSEA. For the CDR3, the DNA is TGCAGCGTGAGTGACAGCAGTAACTATGGCTACACCTTC. Residues: CSVSDSSNYGYTF. The full variable domain, with the rest looked up from reference TRBV29-1 and TRBJ1-2, is SAVISQKPSRDICQRGTSLTIQCQVDSQVTMMFWYRQQPGQSLTLIATANQGSEATYESGFVIDKFPISRPNLTFSTLTVSNMSPEDSSIYLCSVSDSSNYGYTFGSGTRLTVV.

The genes are TRBV2 and TRBJ1-1; possibly TRBD1 for D (6 bases). This CDR3 has 13 amino acids. Per germline, CDR1 SNHLY and CDR2 FYNNEI. Between the trimmed V and J ends, which lost 4 bases and 5 bases, there was a span of 11 bases. This CDR3 is CASSAAGVTEAFF. The CDR3, as DNA: TGTGCCAGCAGTGCGGCAGGGGTGACTGAAGCTTTCTTT.

This clone was counted a single time. The chain's CDR3 is CASSPIRAPGTEAFF. CDR3 DNA: TGTGCCAGCAGCCCAATCAGGGCTCCAGGCACTGAAGCTTTCTTT. J is TRBJ1-1 and V is TRBV5-6; TRBD1 is a possible D gene (5 bases). The CDR3 runs to 15 residues. From germline, CDR1 is SGHDT and CDR2 YYEEEE. The V and J ends lost 4 bases and 4 bases respectively, with 17 bases between them.

The chain combines TRBV14 with TRBJ1-6; D not certain. This CDR3 spans 14 amino acids. Germline CDR1 SGHDN, CDR2 FVKESK. V was shortened by 4 bases and J by 7 bases, with 11 bases between the two germline ends. CDR3 sequence: CASSLGVANSPLHF. CDR3 sequence (DNA): TGTGCCAGCAGCCTCGGGGTCGCGAATTCACCCCTCCACTTT.

The table lists this clone with a count of one. This rearrangement joins TRBV2 to TRBJ2-7; 9 bases agree with TRBD2. The CDR3 covers 15 residues. V was pared by 6 bases and J by 3 bases, with 9 bases of the junction left unmatched. The germline gives CDR1 SNHLY, CDR2 FYNNEI. CDR3 residues: CASRKSSGILYEQYF. The CDR3 coding sequence is TGTGCCAGCAGGAAATCTAGCGGGATACTCTACGAGCAGTACTTC.

The chain employs TRBV18 and TRBJ1-1; 7 bases agree with TRBD1. This CDR3 has 13 amino acids. Germline V lookup: CDR1 KGHSH, CDR2 LQKENI. The V gene end was trimmed by 6 bases and the J gene end by 8 bases; junction bases not matched to a gene: 9. The CDR3, as DNA: TGTGCCAGCTCCCCCCAACCGGGACAGGAAGCTTTCTTT. This encodes CASSPQPGQEAFF.

CDR3 sequence: CASSSTSGDTDTQYF. CDR3 nucleotide sequence: TGTGCCAGCAGCTCGACTAGCGGGGACACAGATACGCAGTATTTT. The gene calls are TRBV7-9 and TRBJ2-3; TRBD2 agrees at 11 bases. This CDR3 has 15 residues. The ends lost 4 bases at V and 2 bases at J; junction bases unmatched: 2. Germline CDR1 and CDR2: SEHNR and FQNEAQ (reference sequence).

The chain carries TRBV4-3 and TRBJ2-7, with TRBD1 matching 7 bases. Germline CDR1 is LGHNA and CDR2 is YSLEER. Unmatched junction bases numbered 12, after V lost 1 base and J lost 3 bases. This CDR3 is built from 17 residues. The CDR3 spells CASSQGVAGDSIYEQYF. DNA for the CDR3: TGCGCCAGCAGCCAAGGGGTTGCTGGGGACAGCATCTACGAGCAGTACTTC.

In the case of this clone: This same CDR3 is encoded by further DNA sequences in the sample. V gene TRBV30 combines with J gene TRBJ1-5; D remains ambiguous. Germline assignment: CDR1 GTSNPN and CDR2 SVGIG (reference sequence). Trimming removed 0 bases at V and 4 bases at J, with 7 bases between. The CDR3 length is 13 residues. CDR3 bases: TGTGCCTGGAGTGTGAGGAGAAATCAGCCCCAGCATTTT. It codes for CAWSVRRNQPQHF.

The chain links TRBV7-8 to TRBJ2-7; 7 nucleotides align to TRBD2. The CDR3 has 14 residues. Germline V gene sequence: CDR1 SGHVS, CDR2 FQNEAQ. The V segment lost 1 base and the J segment 4 bases; nucleotides outside the gene matches: 4. The CDR3 protein is CASSLVGTKYEQYF. As DNA, the CDR3 is TGTGCCAGCAGCTTAGTCGGGACTAAGTACGAGCAGTACTTC.